This entry lists 29 T cell receptor beta chains sequenced from one sample in a study of OX40 agonist ivuxolimab in advanced cancers. The data were produced by immunoSEQ multiplex PCR, yet TCRdb's version contains in-frame clones alone and is incomplete. The table records 37,000 or so clones, about 90% of them present only once. Here the sequenced sample was CD4+ or CD8+ T cells sorted from blood, taken in a trial of the OX40 agonist ivuxolimab. Every receptor here comes from an adult with an advanced solid tumor such as melanoma, head and neck, liver or kidney cancer.

This clone was counted a single time. This sequence joins TRBV5-6 and TRBJ2-7; TRBD1 aligns across 7 bases. J lost 2 bases, V lost 3 bases, and 5 bases had no gene match. CDR3 size: 14 residues. Germline V gene data show CDR1 as SGHDT and CDR2 as YYEEEE. CDR3 sequence reads: CASSSSGQTYEQYF. The CDR3 bases are TGTGCCAGCAGCTCATCGGGACAGACCTACGAGCAGTACTTC.

The chain uses TRBV7-9 and TRBJ1-4; TRBD1 aligns across 9 bases. Trimming cost V 4 bases and J 8 bases; bases outside gene matches: 2. Germline V gene sequence: CDR1 SEHNR, CDR2 FQNEAQ (reference sequence). This CDR3 has 13 residues. CDR3 sequence: CASSSGTGEKLFF. CDR3 bases: TGTGCCAGCAGCTCCGGGACAGGGGAAAAACTGTTTTTT.

The chain recombines TRBV6-6 with TRBJ2-7, with 8 nucleotides matching TRBD2. The trim removed 2 bases at V and 0 bases at J, leaving 3 bases unmatched. CDR3 size: 15 residues. Germline values: CDR1 MNHNY, CDR2 SVGAGI (reference sequence). The CDR3: CASSYGGGFSYEQYF. CDR3 DNA: TGTGCCAGCAGTTACGGCGGGGGGTTCTCCTACGAGCAGTACTTC.

J is TRBJ1-3 and V is TRBV7-9, with D perhaps matching TRBD1 (5 bases). This CDR3 contains 15 residues. Between the trimmed V and J ends, which lost 5 bases and 1 base, there was a span of 12 bases. Germline CDR1 and CDR2: SEHNR and FQNEAQ (reference sequence). The CDR3 protein is CASSNSRESGNTIYF. CDR3 DNA sequence: TGTGCCAGCAGCAACAGCAGGGAATCTGGAAACACCATATATTTT.

CDR3 sequence reads: CASSSPGTGNQPQHF. DNA of the CDR3: TGTGCCAGCAGTTCCCCCGGGACAGGGAATCAGCCCCAGCATTTT. This sequence joins TRBV2 and TRBJ1-5; 9 bases are shared with TRBD1. Trimming removed 5 bases from V and 4 bases from J; junction bases left unmatched: 6. Germline V gene lookup returns CDR1 SNHLY and CDR2 FYNNEI. The CDR3 loop spans 15 amino acids.

Of note for this clone: At one of its ends the junction is not consistent with the germline gene, which may arise from a read error. The chain combines TRBV7-7 with TRBJ2-7, with a tentative D call TRBD2 (6 bases). Germline-derived CDR1 and CDR2 are SSHAT and FNYEAQ (reference sequence). The CDR3 length is 13 residues. CDR3 nucleotides: TGTGCTAGCAGCTTAAGTGGGAGGTACGAGCAGTACTTC. Its translation is CASSLSGRYEQYF. The whole variable domain, filled in from reference TRBV7-7 and TRBJ2-7, reads GAGVSQSPRYKVTKRGQDVTLRCDPISSHATLYWYQQALGQGPEFLTYFNYEAQPDKSGLPSDRFSAERPEGSISTLTIQRTEQRDSAMYRCASSLSGRYEQYFGPGTRLTVT.

This clone was detected once. The genes are TRBV6-1 and TRBJ2-3; 9 bases map to TRBD1. V was pared by 4 bases and J by 3 bases, with 17 bases of the junction left unmatched. The germline V gene encodes CDR1 MNHNS and CDR2 SASEGT. This CDR3 comprises 19 residues. This chain's CDR3 is CASSAGTGGFLSRTDTQYF. The CDR3 bases are TGTGCCAGCAGTGCCGGAACAGGGGGCTTTTTATCGAGGACAGATACGCAGTATTTT.

The J gene is TRBJ1-6, the V gene TRBV7-6; D not certain. The germline gives CDR1 SGHVS, CDR2 FNYEAQ. CDR3 size: 13 residues. The ends were cut back, 1 base at V and 8 bases at J, with 6 bases in the middle. The CDR3 nucleotides are TGTGCCAGCAGCTTAGACGGGTATTCACCCCTCCACTTT. Its translation: CASSLDGYSPLHF.

The V gene is TRBV18, the J gene TRBJ2-7; 7 bases map to TRBD1. The length of the CDR3 is 14 residues. V was clipped by 6 bases and J by 0 bases; unmatched bases: 5. The germline gives CDR1 KGHSH, CDR2 LQKENI. As DNA, the CDR3 is TGTGCCAGCTCCCCGGCAGGGGGCTCCTACGAGCAGTACTTC. This codes for CASSPAGGSYEQYF.

The CDR3 protein is CASSVSDFSYGYTF. The CDR3 DNA follows: TGTGCCAGCAGCGTATCTGATTTCAGTTATGGCTACACCTTC. The rearrangement uses TRBV9 and TRBJ1-2, with no clear D. The V end was cut by 1 base, the J end by 5 bases, with 12 bases between. Looked up from germline, CDR1 is SGDLS and CDR2 is YYNGEE. This CDR3 region has 14 residues.

This sequence joins TRBV5-6 and TRBJ2-1, with D uncertain. In germline, CDR1 is SGHDT, CDR2 YYEEEE. V gave up 3 bases and J gave up 5 bases, with 9 bases separating them. The CDR3 sequence is 13 residues long. The CDR3 loop reads CASSYGPHNEQFF. The CDR3, as DNA: TGTGCCAGCAGCTATGGGCCCCACAATGAGCAGTTCTTC.

This clone was recorded only once. The chain combines TRBV6-5 with TRBJ2-3, with D tentatively TRBD2 (6 bases). This CDR3 spans 16 amino acids. Germline lookup yields CDR1 MNHEY and CDR2 SVGAGI. V lost 4 bases and J lost 1, with 15 bases in between. CDR3 in amino acids: CASSSLGEAGTDTQYF. As DNA, the CDR3 is TGTGCCAGCAGTTCACTCGGGGAGGCGGGCACAGATACGCAGTATTTT.

The rearrangement uses TRBV19 and TRBJ2-7, with a possible D match to TRBD2 (5 bases). V was trimmed by 0 bases and J by 3 bases, leaving 9 bases between them. Germline-derived CDR1 and CDR2 are LNHDA and SQIVND (reference sequence). The CDR3 extends over 14 amino acids. The CDR3 loop is CASSIDGEGYEQYF. The DNA of the CDR3 is TGTGCCAGTAGTATAGATGGAGAGGGCTACGAGCAGTACTTC.

The chain uses TRBV6-6 and TRBJ2-2, with 8 bases matching TRBD1. Looked up from germline, CDR1 is MNHNY and CDR2 is SVGAGI (reference sequence). CDR3 size: 15 residues. V was clipped by 2 bases and J by 5 bases; unmatched bases: 4. Here the CDR3 reads CASSYTRGQTGELFF. The DNA of the CDR3 is TGTGCCAGCAGTTACACCAGGGGGCAAACCGGGGAGCTGTTTTTT.

V gene TRBV4-1 combines with J gene TRBJ1-2; D is possibly TRBD1 (5 bases). Deletions cut 1 base from V and 2 bases from J, with 14 bases between. The CDR3 spans 16 residues. CDR1 and CDR2 (germline): MGHRA, YSYEKL. DNA for the CDR3: TGCGCCAGCAGCCAAGCCCCACAGGTTCTAAACTATGGCTACACCTTC. Amino acid sequence: CASSQAPQVLNYGYTF.

The chain carries TRBV2 and TRBJ1-4; 7 positions match TRBD1. V shed 4 bases, J shed 4 bases, and the junction held 6 bases outside the gene matches. The CDR3 contains 15 residues. Germline V lookup: CDR1 SNHLY, CDR2 FYNNEI. In DNA, the CDR3 is TGTGCCAGCAGTGGAGGGACAGAAATTAATGAAAAACTGTTTTTT. Translation gives CASSGGTEINEKLFF.

The rearrangement joins TRBV11-2 to TRBJ1-2, with TRBD1 identical over 7 bases. J gave up 1 base and V 3 bases, and 8 bases lay outside the gene matches. The germline CDR1 and CDR2 sequences are SGHAT and FQNNGV. This CDR3 spans 16 amino acids. The CDR3 region has the DNA TGTGCCAGCAGCTTGGGGACAGAAACCCTTAACTATGGCTACACCTTC. It codes for CASSLGTETLNYGYTF.

This clone was recorded only once. The genes are TRBV29-1 and TRBJ2-3; D remains ambiguous. Germline CDR1 is SQVTM and CDR2 is ANQGSEA. The CDR3 spans 10 residues. V was clipped by 7 bases and J by 4 bases, with 6 bases between them. CDR3 in amino acids: CSAVADTQYF. The CDR3 region has the DNA TGCAGCGCTGTCGCAGATACGCAGTATTTT.

The CDR3 sequence: CASSLAVGLEEEQFF. The CDR3 bases are TGTGCCAGCAGCTTGGCCGTTGGCTTAGAAGAAGAGCAGTTCTTC. V gene TRBV5-6 combines with J gene TRBJ2-1; D not resolved. CDR1 is SGHDT and CDR2 is YYEEEE in the germline V gene. CDR3 length equals 15 residues. The V and J ends lost 0 bases and 10 bases respectively, with 17 bases between them.

This clone was found a few times. CDR3 nucleotides: TGTGCCAGCAGCGTAGCATCAGAGAACACTGAAGCTTTCTTT. Its protein product is CASSVASENTEAFF. The chain carries TRBV9 and TRBJ1-1; no clear D. CDR1 and CDR2 (germline): SGDLS, YYNGEE. Between the trimmed V and J ends, which lost 0 bases and 1 base, there was a span of 7 bases. The CDR3 is 14 amino acids.

V gene TRBV30 combines with J gene TRBJ2-7; D remains unclear. V was shortened by 5 bases and J by 5 bases, with 10 bases between the two germline ends. The CDR3 loop spans 11 amino acids. Germline values: CDR1 GTSNPN, CDR2 SVGIG (reference sequence). Here the CDR3 reads CAWSQSHEQYF. Here the CDR3 DNA reads TGTGCCTGGTCCCAGTCCCACGAGCAGTACTTC.

A single count supports this clone. V gene TRBV11-2 combines with J gene TRBJ1-2, with a tentative D call TRBD1 (5 bases). Germline CDR1 SGHAT, CDR2 FQNNGV. V was shortened by 4 bases and J by 2 bases, with 14 bases between the two germline ends. This CDR3 spans 15 amino acids. As DNA, the CDR3 is TGTGCCAGCAGCTATTCCGGGACGAGCAACTATGGCTACACCTTC. Translated: CASSYSGTSNYGYTF.

V and J are TRBV5-5 and TRBJ2-7; 12 nucleotides line up with TRBD2. Trimming took 4 bases from V and 0 from J; bases not matched to a gene: 8. Germline values: CDR1 SGHKS, CDR2 YYEKEE (reference sequence). This CDR3 region has 17 residues. CDR3 protein: CASSLGLAGFLSYEQYF. CDR3 DNA: TGTGCCAGCAGCCTCGGACTAGCGGGGTTCCTCTCCTACGAGCAGTACTTC. Combining the CDR3 with reference TRBV5-5 and TRBJ2-7 gives the whole variable domain DAGVTQSPTHLIKTRGQQVTLRCSPISGHKSVSWYQQVLGQGPQFIFQYYEKEERGRGNFPDRFSARQFPNYSSELNVNALLLGDSALYLCASSLGLAGFLSYEQYFGPGTRLTVT.

The genes are TRBV30 and TRBJ2-1; D is unresolved. Germline assignment: CDR1 GTSNPN and CDR2 SVGIG (reference sequence). The germline V and J ends were trimmed by 0 bases and 9 bases, with 6 bases remaining between them. The CDR3 covers 11 residues. In DNA, the CDR3 is TGTGCCTGGAGTGTTTCCCGTGAGCAGTTCTTC. Encoded protein: CAWSVSREQFF.

V and J are TRBV4-2 and TRBJ2-5, with TRBD1 matching 7 bases. Germline V CDR1 and CDR2: LGHNA, YNFKEQ. This CDR3 contains 15 residues. Losses at the gene ends were 6 bases for V and 2 bases for J; bases not matched to a gene: 9. CDR3 amino acids: CASSFTGAQQETQYF. The DNA of the CDR3 is TGTGCCAGCAGTTTCACAGGGGCCCAACAAGAGACCCAGTACTTC.

The chain has TRBV30 and TRBJ1-2; no reliable D call. The CDR3 spans 10 residues. V was pared by 1 base and J by 8 bases, with 5 bases between. Germline lookup yields CDR1 GTSNPN and CDR2 SVGIG (reference sequence). CDR3: CAWSGRGYTF. In nucleotides, the CDR3 is TGTGCCTGGAGTGGGAGAGGCTACACCTTC.

The chain is built from TRBV30 and TRBJ2-1; 8 nucleotides agree with TRBD2. The CDR3 has 13 amino acids. CDR1 is GTSNPN, CDR2 SVGIG, per germline (reference sequence). V shed 6 bases, J shed 1 base, and the junction held 2 bases outside the gene matches. CDR3 sequence reads: CACSGESYNEQFF. The CDR3 region has the DNA TGTGCCTGTAGCGGGGAATCCTACAATGAGCAGTTCTTC.

The chain couples TRBV4-2 to TRBJ1-1, with D maybe TRBD1 (5 bases). This CDR3 region has 16 residues. CDR1 LGHNA and CDR2 YNFKEQ come from the germline V gene. The ends were cut back, 0 bases at V and 8 bases at J, with 19 bases in the middle. CDR3 sequence: CASSQEAGRALIEAFF. The CDR3 DNA sequence: TGTGCCAGCAGCCAAGAGGCAGGCAGGGCCCTCATAGAAGCTTTCTTT.

The chain uses TRBV7-9 and TRBJ2-7; possibly TRBD2 for D (5 bases). The length of the CDR3 is 12 residues. Germline loops: CDR1 SEHNR, CDR2 FQNEAQ (reference sequence). Trimming cost V 5 bases and J 6 bases, with 11 bases left between them. The CDR3 sequence: CASSPGSGEQYF. DNA for the CDR3: TGTGCCAGCAGCCCGGGGAGTGGCGAGCAGTACTTC.